This is a list of T cell receptor beta chains from one sample in a study of blood T cell repertoires in COVID-19. This table comes from immunoSEQ multiplex PCR, and its TCRdb copy is limited to in-frame clones, with some not included. This sample has approximately 250,000 clones, with 80% to 90% found just once. The material sequenced was peripheral blood. The receptors come from a man aged 25 to 45 who had recovered from COVID-19. The CDR3 runs from the conserved cysteine through the conserved F or W. D genes are given only for firm matches. The listing skips clone size in some rows; elsewhere it reads once, few, many or a size class.

TRBV7-9,once,TRBJ1-2,TRBD1,TGTGCCAGCAGCTTTCCCTCATACGACAGGGGTCTTGGCTACACCTTC,CASSFPSYDRGLGYTF
TRBV6-5,-,TRBJ1-2,TRBD1,TGTGCCAGCAGCCTGGGACAGGGGAGCTACACCTTC,CASSLGQGSYTF
TRBV10-1,-,TRBJ2-7,TRBD1,TGCGCCAGCAGTGAGCAGGGGGCCTACGAGCAGTACTTC,CASSEQGAYEQYF
TRBV11-2,-,TRBJ2-7,TRBD1,TGTGCCACCCGGGGACAGGGGATACGGGAGCAGTACTTC,CATRGQGIREQYF
TRBV7-9,-,TRBJ2-1,TRBD1,TGTGCCAGCAGCACTTGGACAGGGGAGGATGAGCAGTTCTTC,CASSTWTGEDEQFF
TRBV28,-,TRBJ2-3,-,TGTGCCAGCAGTTCCAGGGATACGCAGTATTTT,CASSSRDTQYF
TRBV19,-,TRBJ2-2,TRBD2,TGTGCCAGTAACACCGGGACTAGGGGCACCGGGGAGCTGTTTTTT,CASNTGTRGTGELFF
TRBV20-1,-,TRBJ2-5,-,TGCAGTGCTAGTACTGAAGAGACCCAGTACTTC,CSASTEETQYF
TRBV5-1,-,TRBJ2-5,-,TGCGCCAGCAGCGGTGGGGGGGCCCTTGAGACCCAGTACTTC,CASSGGGALETQYF
TRBV14,-,TRBJ2-7,TRBD1,TGTGCCAGCAGCCATCCCAAGACAGGGTCGAACGAGCAGTACTTC,CASSHPKTGSNEQYF
TRBV6-5,-,TRBJ2-5,-,TGTGCCAGCAGTTACTCAGGGCGGGGTAAAGAGACCCAGTACTTC,CASSYSGRGKETQYF
TRBV7-2,-,TRBJ2-1,TRBD2,TGTGCCAGCAGCCCCTTAGCGGGGGGAAGCTACAATGAGCAGTTCTTC,CASSPLAGGSYNEQFF
TRBV5-1,once,TRBJ2-2,TRBD2,TGCGCCCGCAGCCGGGGGGGGCCGAACACCGGGGAGCTGTTTTTT,CARSRGGPNTGELFF
TRBV14,-,TRBJ2-1,-,TGTGCCAGCAGCCATCTCTGGACAGTAGGTGCCAACAATGAGCAGTTCTTC,CASSHLWTVGANNEQFF
TRBV24-1,-,TRBJ1-1,TRBD1,TGTGCCACCAGTTTACAGGGGCGCGACACTGAAGCTTTCTTT,CATSLQGRDTEAFF
TRBV24-1,few,TRBJ1-3,-,TGTGCCACCAGTAGTTCGAGCTCTGGAAACACCATATATTTT,CATSSSSSGNTIYF
TRBV11-2,few,TRBJ1-1,-,TGTGCCAGCACCCTCGACACTGAAGCTTTCTTT,CASTLDTEAFF
TRBV19,-,TRBJ1-2,-,TGTGCCAGTAGTACGCAATCTTACCCGGGACACCCCTATGGCTACACCTTC,CASSTQSYPGHPYGYTF
TRBV6-5,-,TRBJ1-1,TRBD1,TGTGCCAGCTTGGACAGGACGAACACTGAAGCTTTCTTT,CASLDRTNTEAFF
TRBV7-9,-,TRBJ1-4,TRBD1,TGTGCCAGCAGCCCGGGGACAGGCGTCTATGAAAAACTGTTTTTT,CASSPGTGVYEKLFF
TRBV6-5,few,TRBJ1-1,-,TGTGCCTACACTAGGGAGGGAACTGAAGCTTTCTTT,CAYTREGTEAFF
TRBV19,once,TRBJ2-5,TRBD2,TGTGCCAGTGCGGGACTAGCGGCGGCGGAGACCCAGTACTTC,CASAGLAAAETQYF
TRBV5-4,-,TRBJ2-2,-,TGTGCCAGCAGCCCCCTACTTTCCGGGGAGCTGTTTTTT,CASSPLLSGELFF
TRBV6-5,-,TRBJ1-2,-,TGTGCCAGCACCCGGGTGGGGGCTCTCCTTTATGGCTACACCTTC,CASTRVGALLYGYTF
TRBV6-2/TRBV6-3,-,TRBJ2-7,TRBD1,TGTGCCAGCAGCTTAGGGACAGACTACGAGCAGTACTTC,CASSLGTDYEQYF
TRBV29-1,once,TRBJ1-4,TRBD1,TGCAGCGTGGGGACAGGGGGCCTTGAAAAACTGTTTTTT,CSVGTGGLEKLFF
TRBV7-8,-,TRBJ1-5,-,TGTGCCAGCAGCAAGACAGGCAGCAATCAGCCCCAGCATTTT,CASSKTGSNQPQHF
TRBV19,-,TRBJ1-3,-,TGTGCCAGTAGTACAGTTTCCTCTGGAAACACCATATATTTT,CASSTVSSGNTIYF
TRBV27,once,TRBJ1-2,-,TGTGCCAGCAGTTCTCGTCAGATATATGGCTACACCTTC,CASSSRQIYGYTF
TRBV11-2,-,TRBJ2-7,TRBD1,TGTGCCAGCAGTTCGGCCAGGGGACAGCTATCCTACGAGCAGTACTTC,CASSSARGQLSYEQYF
TRBV25-1,-,TRBJ2-2,TRBD1,TGTGCCAGCACCAGGGGGCTGAACACCGGGGAGCTGTTTTTT,CASTRGLNTGELFF
TRBV12-5,-,TRBJ2-7,TRBD1,TGTGCTAGTGGTTTGGACCTAGGACAGGGGCTCTACGAGCAGTACTTC,CASGLDLGQGLYEQYF
TRBV10-2,-,TRBJ1-1,-,TGCGCCAGCAGTGAGGTCTCAGGGCAGGCAGGGCTCGCTGAAGCTTTCTTT,CASSEVSGQAGLAEAFF
TRBV2,-,TRBJ2-7,TRBD2,TGTGCCAGCAGTGCCGATCGGGGGGGGACCTACGAGCAGTACTTC,CASSADRGGTYEQYF
TRBV5-1,-,TRBJ2-1,-,TGCGCCAGCAGCTGGGGACTGTTGTCGAATGAGCAGTTCTTC,CASSWGLLSNEQFF
TRBV11-2,-,TRBJ1-1,-,TGTGCCAGCAGCTCTCAGTCGAACACTGAAGCTTTCTTT,CASSSQSNTEAFF
TRBV15,-,TRBJ1-2,TRBD1,TGTGCCACCAGCAGAGATCAGACAGGGGTTGATGGCTACACCTTC,CATSRDQTGVDGYTF
TRBV18,-,TRBJ2-2,-,TGTGCCAGCTCTCGACAGGAGTCGAACACCGGGGAGCTGTTTTTT,CASSRQESNTGELFF
TRBV5-1,once,TRBJ1-1,-,TGCGCCAGCAGCGTCGACAGTCCGAACACTGAAGCTTTCTTT,CASSVDSPNTEAFF
TRBV10-3,-,TRBJ1-1,-,TGTGCCATCGGAAACCTAGGGGTTAACACTGAAGCTTTCTTT,CAIGNLGVNTEAFF
TRBV19,-,TRBJ1-1,-,TGTGCCAGTAGTATAGAGGGCCCGCCCTTGGAATTT,CASSIEGPPLEF
TRBV6-4,-,TRBJ1-5,-,TGTGCCAGCAGTGTGGACATTCATCAGCCCCAGCATTTT,CASSVDIHQPQHF
TRBV6-5,-,TRBJ1-2,-,TGTGCCAGCAGGACTTCGAGTGGGGGCTACACCTTC,CASRTSSGGYTF
TRBV11-2,-,TRBJ1-2,-,TGTGCCAGCAGCCCCCGTTCGGGAGGCTACACCTTC,CASSPRSGGYTF
TRBV5-1,-,TRBJ2-7,TRBD1,TGCGCCAGCAGCTTAGATCCGGGACAGGGACAATACGAGCAGTACTTC,CASSLDPGQGQYEQYF
TRBV4-3,-,TRBJ2-7,TRBD2,TGCGCCAGCAGCCCTGCGGTGGGAGGGTCCTACGAGCAGTACTTC,CASSPAVGGSYEQYF
TRBV6-5,-,TRBJ1-2,-,TGTGCCAGCTCCCGGGGATCGGGTGGCTACACCTTC,CASSRGSGGYTF
TRBV3-1/TRBV3-2,-,TRBJ2-1,TRBD2,TGTGCCAGCAGCCCCCGGGAGGGGGGAAGCAATGAGCAGTTCTTC,CASSPREGGSNEQFF